The 29 T cell receptor beta chains given below trace back to one sample, sequenced in a study of T-cell reconstitution after alpha-beta-depleted transplantation in children. Preparation of the TCRbeta library involved a method that used unique molecular identifiers. TCRdb re-derived calls from the PCR reads in MiXCR, one entry per CDR3 protein. The data hold around 370,000 distinct CDR3 sequences, with about 9.3% observed a single time. The sequencing here drew on PBMCs from the stem cell graft donor, taken from the stem cell graft. The receptors were gathered from a human donor who donated a stem cell graft to a child with acute lymphoblastic leukemia.

The CDR3 sequence is CASRLSGGYNEQFF. The CDR3 nucleotides read TGTGCCAGTCGACTGTCGGGAGGATACAATGAGCAGTTCTTC. This sequence joins TRBV6-1 and TRBJ2-1, with 7 positions matching TRBD2. From germline, CDR1 is MNHNS and CDR2 SASEGT. There are 14 residues in the CDR3. Unmatched junction bases numbered 9, after V lost 9 bases and J lost 4 bases.

This clonotype was observed a few times. The rearrangement uses TRBV28 and TRBJ2-1, with D maybe TRBD2 (5 bases). V shed 1 base and J shed 9 bases, with 16 bases lying between them. The CDR3 totals 15 residues. In germline, CDR1 is MDHEN, CDR2 SYDVKM. This chain's CDR3 is CASSLYGGNRGEQFF. DNA for the CDR3: TGTGCCAGCAGTTTATACGGCGGCAACCGGGGTGAGCAGTTCTTC. The full variable domain, its missing parts supplied by reference TRBV28 and TRBJ2-1, is DVKVTQSSRYLVKRTGEKVFLECVQDMDHENMFWYRQDPGLGLRLIYFSYDVKMKEKGDIPEGYSVSREKKERFSLILESASTNQTSMYLCASSLYGGNRGEQFFGPGTRLTVL.

The chain is built from TRBV20-1 and TRBJ2-1, with a weak D call TRBD1 (6 bases). The V gene lost 2 bases and the J gene lost 4 bases, with 15 bases spanning the gap. Per germline, CDR1 DFQATT and CDR2 SNEGSKA (reference sequence). The CDR3 contains 15 residues. CDR3 bases: TGCAGTGCTAGATTGTGGGGGCAGACTTACAATGAGCAGTTCTTC. Its protein is CSARLWGQTYNEQFF.

V is TRBV6-2 or TRBV6-3 and J is TRBJ2-5, with a tentative D call TRBD1 (6 bases). The germline V gene has CDR1 MNHEY and CDR2 SVGEGT. V gave up 6 bases and J gave up 3 bases, with 8 bases separating them. The CDR3 contains 12 residues. DNA for the CDR3: TGTGCCAGCAGCGGACAGAAAGAGACCCAGTACTTC. Translating it yields CASSGQKETQYF.

The CDR3 region has the DNA TGTGCCAGTAGTATCGGGGGGATGGGCACCGGGGAGCTGTTTTTT. Translated: CASSIGGMGTGELFF. The chain recombines TRBV19 with TRBJ2-2; the match to TRBD2 covers 7 bases. The trim removed 3 bases at V and 4 bases at J, leaving 5 bases unmatched. CDR1 is LNHDA, CDR2 SQIVND, per germline (reference sequence). The CDR3 runs to 15 residues.

In its sample, this clonotype was seen many times. The chain carries TRBV7-9 and TRBJ2-7; TRBD1 matches at 9 bases. Germline values: CDR1 SEHNR, CDR2 FQNEAQ (reference sequence). Trimming cost V 5 bases and J 8 bases; bases outside gene matches: 16. The length of the CDR3 is 16 residues. CDR3 sequence reads: CASSVWVGTGSNKQYF. The CDR3 nucleotides are TGTGCCAGCAGCGTCTGGGTCGGGACAGGGTCAAATAAGCAGTACTTC.

The V and J genes are TRBV10-3 and TRBJ2-4; D is unresolved. Germline CDR1 ENHRY, CDR2 SYGVKD. V was shortened by 10 bases and J by 5 bases, with 9 bases between the two germline ends. CDR3 size: 11 residues. As DNA, the CDR3 is TGTGCCACCGGACCCCAAAACATTCAGTACTTC. Translated, it gives CATGPQNIQYF.

This clonotype was found a few times. The genes are TRBV6-2 or TRBV6-3 and TRBJ2-2, with 7 bases matching TRBD2. The CDR3 loop spans 17 amino acids. The germline V gene encodes CDR1 MNHEY and CDR2 SVGEGT. After removal of 2 bases from V and 1 base from J, the junction contained 7 bases not matched to a gene. CDR3 nucleotides: TGTGCCAGCAGTTACGGAGGTCTAGCGGAGAACACCGGGGAGCTGTTTTTT. Protein sequence: CASSYGGLAENTGELFF.

The V gene is TRBV6-1, the J gene TRBJ2-3, with 10 bases lining up with TRBD2. Germline lookup yields CDR1 MNHNS and CDR2 SASEGT. The CDR3 contains 15 residues. Trimming took 8 bases from V and 7 from J; bases not matched to a gene: 12. The CDR3 is CASLPGLAEAHTQYF. The CDR3 DNA follows: TGTGCCAGCCTACCAGGACTAGCGGAAGCCCATACGCAGTATTTT.

This clonotype was observed a few times. V is TRBV6-5 and J is TRBJ1-1; a weak D match, TRBD1 (5 bases). The CDR3 contains 18 residues. Germline CDR1 reads MNHEY; CDR2 reads SVGAGI. Trimming shortened V by 1 base and J by 3 bases, and 21 bases separated the two germline ends. The CDR3 loop is CASSYFLRGTMLDTEAFF. In DNA, the CDR3 is TGTGCCAGCAGTTACTTTTTGAGAGGGACGATGCTCGACACTGAAGCTTTCTTT.

This clonotype turned up a few times. The chain couples TRBV5-1 to TRBJ2-1; the D gene is possibly TRBD2 (6 bases). CDR1 SGHRS and CDR2 YFSETQ come from the germline V gene. The CDR3 length is 16 residues. Between the trimmed V and J ends, which lost 4 bases and 4 bases, there was a span of 18 bases. The CDR3 DNA follows: TGCGCCAGCAGCCCCCCCCGGACGGGGACTTACAATGAGCAGTTCTTC. Its protein product is CASSPPRTGTYNEQFF.

This sequence joins TRBV20-1 and TRBJ1-2; the D gene is possibly TRBD1 (6 bases). Germline loops: CDR1 DFQATT, CDR2 SNEGSKA (reference sequence). With 2 bases removed from V and 2 bases from J, the gap between germline ends came to 9 bases. This CDR3 comprises 13 residues. CDR3 amino acids: CSARPQGNYGYTF. The CDR3 nucleotides are TGCAGTGCTAGACCCCAGGGGAACTATGGCTACACCTTC.

A few counts support this clonotype. The chain combines TRBV5-6 with TRBJ1-4, with D possibly TRBD1 on 6 matching bases. The germline V gene encodes CDR1 SGHDT and CDR2 YYEEEE. V was cut by 4 bases and J by 0 bases, with 13 bases left in between. The CDR3 runs 16 residues. In DNA form, the CDR3 reads TGTGCCAGCAGCCAGACAGGTCTTGCAACTAATGAAAAACTGTTTTTT. It specifies CASSQTGLATNEKLFF.

This clonotype was counted between two and nine times. The gene calls are TRBV7-8 and TRBJ2-7, with 10 bases lining up with TRBD1. CDR1 and CDR2 from the germline V gene are SGHVS and FQNEAQ. The trim removed 1 base at V and 8 bases at J, leaving 11 bases unmatched. The CDR3 totals 16 residues. The DNA of the CDR3 is TGTGCCAGCAGCTTAGGGGGGACAGGGGCGACCCCCCAGCAGTACTTC. Translated, it gives CASSLGGTGATPQQYF.

This clonotype was recorded a few times. This sequence joins TRBV7-9 and TRBJ2-4; D possibly matches TRBD1 or TRBD2 (6 bases each). CDR1 SEHNR and CDR2 FQNEAQ come from the germline V gene (reference sequence). V lost 4 bases to trimming and J lost 0 bases, with 10 bases between them. This CDR3 contains 15 residues. CDR3 DNA: TGTGCCAGCAGCTCCGGAGGGGGAGCCAAAAACATTCAGTACTTC. Encoded protein: CASSSGGGAKNIQYF.

This clonotype was counted many times. The DNA for the CDR3 is TGTGCCAGCACCTCCGTCGGGTCTTACGAGCAGTACTTC. This sequence encodes CASTSVGSYEQYF. The chain has TRBV27 and TRBJ2-7, with unresolved D. The CDR3 consists of 13 residues. Germline V gene lookup returns CDR1 MNHEY and CDR2 SMNVEV (reference sequence). V gave up 7 bases and J gave up 4 bases, with 14 bases separating them.

The chain couples TRBV4-3 to TRBJ2-7, with TRBD1 matching 7 bases. The ends lost 1 base at V and 3 bases at J; junction bases unmatched: 6. The CDR3 has 15 amino acids. CDR1 and CDR2 from the germline V gene are LGHNA and YSLEER. CDR3 DNA: TGCGCCAGCAGCCAAGTCGGACAGGCTAACTACGAGCAGTACTTC. Amino acids: CASSQVGQANYEQYF.

V is TRBV20-1 and J is TRBJ1-4; no definite D call. CDR1 is DFQATT, CDR2 SNEGSKA, per germline (reference sequence). This CDR3 is 15 amino acids long. Trimming took off 1 base at V and 2 bases at J, with 11 bases between the two ends. The CDR3 DNA follows: TGCAGTGCTAGAGGCGGGTCCCGGACTAATGAAAAACTGTTTTTT. Protein sequence: CSARGGSRTNEKLFF.

The V and J genes are TRBV10-3 and TRBJ2-1; either TRBD1 or TRBD2 may fit D (6 bases each). Trimming stripped 7 bases from V and 9 bases from J, with 22 bases between. CDR3 length equals 15 residues. The germline gives CDR1 ENHRY, CDR2 SYGVKD. The CDR3 sequence is CAITSMGGGQGEQFF. CDR3 in DNA: TGTGCCATCACCAGTATGGGGGGCGGGCAGGGTGAGCAGTTCTTC.

The V call is TRBV27, the J call TRBJ2-1; 13 nucleotides match TRBD2. The CDR3 extends over 19 amino acids. V was pared by 2 bases and J by 6 bases, with 13 bases of the junction left unmatched. The V gene's germline CDR1 is MNHEY and CDR2 SMNVEV (reference sequence). The CDR3 DNA sequence: TGTGCCAGCAGTTTAATAGGGGGTCCGGGACTAGCGGGGATCAATGAGCAGTTCTTC. This gives the protein CASSLIGGPGLAGINEQFF.

This clonotype was observed at least ten times. This chain connects TRBV20-1 to TRBJ1-1, with D maybe TRBD1 (5 bases). Germline lookup yields CDR1 DFQATT and CDR2 SNEGSKA (reference sequence). This CDR3 has 13 amino acids. With 0 bases removed from V and 3 bases from J, the gap between germline ends came to 8 bases. CDR3 loop: CSAREGGDTEAFF. CDR3 nucleotides: TGCAGTGCTAGAGAAGGAGGGGACACTGAAGCTTTCTTT.

This clonotype was detected only a few times. The rearrangement uses TRBV29-1 and TRBJ2-1; D gene unclear. V lost 3 bases to trimming and J lost 8 bases, with 23 bases between them. Germline V lookup: CDR1 SQVTM, CDR2 ANQGSEA. The CDR3 length is 16 residues. DNA of the CDR3: TGCAGCGTTGATATCTCCTGGTCAGGTGGTCGCGATGAGCAGTTCTTC. It yields the protein CSVDISWSGGRDEQFF.

This clonotype has just a few counts. The chain links TRBV7-2 to TRBJ1-2, with D possibly matching TRBD1 (5 bases). Trimming removed 5 bases at V and 4 bases at J, with 11 bases between. Germline V lookup: CDR1 SGHTA, CDR2 FQGNSA. This CDR3 has 13 residues. The CDR3 loop reads CASSVAGPYGYTF. In nucleotides, the CDR3 is TGTGCCAGCAGCGTCGCAGGGCCCTATGGCTACACCTTC.

The genes are TRBV7-9 and TRBJ2-7, with 7 bases identical to TRBD2. Germline CDR1 reads SEHNR; CDR2 reads FQNEAQ (reference sequence). Trimming at V came to 2 bases and at J to 3 bases, leaving 7 bases not matched to a gene. The length of the CDR3 is 15 residues. The CDR3 DNA is TGTGCCAGCAGCTTAAGGTTAGGCGGGGGCTACGAGCAGTACTTC. It translates to CASSLRLGGGYEQYF.

The chain recombines TRBV7-2 with TRBJ2-1; weak D call: TRBD2 (6 bases). V lost 1 base to trimming and J lost 7 bases, with 14 bases between them. From germline, CDR1 is SGHTA and CDR2 FQGNSA. CDR3 size: 15 residues. As DNA, the CDR3 is TGTGCCAGCAGCTTAGAGTCGGGTCGGGGGAATGAGCAGTTCTTC. Translating it yields CASSLESGRGNEQFF.

This clonotype was observed a few times. The chain is built from TRBV20-1 and TRBJ1-5; D unresolved. V was clipped by 6 bases and J by 3 bases, with 15 bases between them. The CDR3 totals 14 residues. Per the germline V gene, CDR1 is DFQATT and CDR2 is SNEGSKA (reference sequence). The CDR3: CSARRSRANQPQHF. The DNA of the CDR3 is TGCAGTGCCCGACGCTCGAGGGCCAATCAGCCCCAGCATTTT.

This clonotype was counted between two and nine times. This rearrangement joins TRBV20-1 to TRBJ2-5; no clear D gene. Germline V gene lookup returns CDR1 DFQATT and CDR2 SNEGSKA (reference sequence). The V and J ends lost 6 bases and 4 bases respectively, with 12 bases between them. This CDR3 comprises 12 residues. CDR3 sequence (DNA): TGCAGTGCCCTACCCGTGGGAGAGACCCAGTACTTC. Translating gives CSALPVGETQYF.

This clonotype has only a few counts. The genes are TRBV5-6 and TRBJ2-7, with TRBD1 identical over 7 bases. Losses at the gene ends were 2 bases for V and 4 bases for J; bases not matched to a gene: 6. There are 14 residues in the CDR3. Looked up from germline, CDR1 is SGHDT and CDR2 is YYEEEE. The CDR3 reads CASSFWDRGYEQYF. CDR3 DNA: TGTGCCAGCAGCTTTTGGGACAGAGGATACGAGCAGTACTTC.

The rearrangement uses TRBV29-1 and TRBJ2-1; maybe TRBD2 (5 bases). V was trimmed by 2 bases and J by 2 bases, leaving 10 bases between them. Germline CDR1 and CDR2: SQVTM and ANQGSEA. CDR3 size: 14 residues. The CDR3 DNA follows: TGCAGCGTTGAACCCGGAGGAACCTACAATGAGCAGTTCTTC. This gives the protein CSVEPGGTYNEQFF.